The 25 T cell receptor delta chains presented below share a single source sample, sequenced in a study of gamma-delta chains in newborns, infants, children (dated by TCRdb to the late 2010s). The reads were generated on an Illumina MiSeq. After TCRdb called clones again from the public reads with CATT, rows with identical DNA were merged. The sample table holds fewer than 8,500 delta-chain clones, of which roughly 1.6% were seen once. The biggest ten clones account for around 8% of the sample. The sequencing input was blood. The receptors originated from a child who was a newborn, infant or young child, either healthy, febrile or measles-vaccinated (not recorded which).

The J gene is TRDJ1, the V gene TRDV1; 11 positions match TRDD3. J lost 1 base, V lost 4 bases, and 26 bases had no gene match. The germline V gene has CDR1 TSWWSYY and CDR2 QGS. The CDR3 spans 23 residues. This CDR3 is CALGVDLLPTLLGDRSCTDKLIF. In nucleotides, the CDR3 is TGTGCTCTTGGGGTCGACCTCCTTCCTACCTTACTGGGGGATAGATCTTGCACCGATAAACTCATCTTT.

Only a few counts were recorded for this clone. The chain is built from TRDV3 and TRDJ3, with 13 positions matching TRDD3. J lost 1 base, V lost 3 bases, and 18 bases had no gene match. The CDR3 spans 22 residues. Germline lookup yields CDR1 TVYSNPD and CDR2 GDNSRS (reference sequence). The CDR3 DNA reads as TGTGCCTTCCCCTACCAACTGATACTGGGGGATACGTGGTCCTGGGACACCCGACAGATGTTTTTC. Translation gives CAFPYQLILGDTWSWDTRQMFF.

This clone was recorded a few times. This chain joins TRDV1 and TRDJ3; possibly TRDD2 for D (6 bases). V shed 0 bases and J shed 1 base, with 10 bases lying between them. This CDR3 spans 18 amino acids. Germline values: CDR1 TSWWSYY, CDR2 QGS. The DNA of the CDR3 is TGTGCTCTTGGGGAACTTCCTACGGATTCCTGGGACACCCGACAGATGTTTTTC. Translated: CALGELPTDSWDTRQMFF.

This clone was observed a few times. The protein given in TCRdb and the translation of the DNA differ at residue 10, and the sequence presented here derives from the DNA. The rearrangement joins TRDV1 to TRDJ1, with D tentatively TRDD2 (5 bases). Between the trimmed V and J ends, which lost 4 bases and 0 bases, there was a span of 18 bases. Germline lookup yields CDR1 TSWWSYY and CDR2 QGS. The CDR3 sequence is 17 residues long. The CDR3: CALGVHLRLSHTDKLIF. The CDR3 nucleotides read TGTGCTCTTGGGGTCCACCTTCGGTTGTCCCACACCGATAAACTCATCTTT.

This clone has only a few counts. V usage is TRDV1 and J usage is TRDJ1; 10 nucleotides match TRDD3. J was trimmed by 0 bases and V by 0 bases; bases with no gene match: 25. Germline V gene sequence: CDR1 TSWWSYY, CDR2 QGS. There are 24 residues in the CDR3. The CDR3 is CALGELILLKTKYWGMEYTDKLIF. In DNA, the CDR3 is TGTGCTCTTGGGGAACTTATCCTCCTAAAGACCAAGTACTGGGGGATGGAGTACACCGATAAACTCATCTTT.

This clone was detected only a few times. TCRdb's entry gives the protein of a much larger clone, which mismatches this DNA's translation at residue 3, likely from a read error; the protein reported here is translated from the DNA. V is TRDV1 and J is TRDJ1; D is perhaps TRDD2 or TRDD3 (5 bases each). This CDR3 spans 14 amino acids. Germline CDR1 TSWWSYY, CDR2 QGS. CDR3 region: CAFGITYVKGKLIF. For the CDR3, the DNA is TGTGCTTTTGGGATCACCTACGTTAAGGGGAAACTCATCTTT.

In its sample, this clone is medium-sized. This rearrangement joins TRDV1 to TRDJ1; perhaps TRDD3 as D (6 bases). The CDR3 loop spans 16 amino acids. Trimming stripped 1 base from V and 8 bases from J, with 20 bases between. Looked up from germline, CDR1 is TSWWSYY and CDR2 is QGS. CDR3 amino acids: CALGEPAPYTGGKLIF. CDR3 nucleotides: TGTGCTCTTGGGGAACCGGCCCCGTACACCGGGGGAAAACTCATCTTT.

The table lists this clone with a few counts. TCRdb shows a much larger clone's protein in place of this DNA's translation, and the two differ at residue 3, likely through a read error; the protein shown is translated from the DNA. As DNA, the CDR3 is TGTGCTCCTGGGGAACCCTTCCTACTACTGGGGGTCGTCGATAAACTCATCTTT. Its translation: CAPGEPFLLLGVVDKLIF. The genes are TRDV1 and TRDJ1; possible D gene TRDD2, 9 bases. This CDR3 spans 18 amino acids. Germline CDR1 is TSWWSYY and CDR2 is QGS.

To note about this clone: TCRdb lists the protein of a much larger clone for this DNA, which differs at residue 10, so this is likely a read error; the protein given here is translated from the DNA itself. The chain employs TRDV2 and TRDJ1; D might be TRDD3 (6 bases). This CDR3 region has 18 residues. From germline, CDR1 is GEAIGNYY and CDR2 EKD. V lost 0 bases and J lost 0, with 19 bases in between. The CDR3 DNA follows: TGTGCCTGTGACACCCTCTCGGCTGGGGAACCTTACACCGATAAACTCATCTTT. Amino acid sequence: CACDTLSAGEPYTDKLIF.

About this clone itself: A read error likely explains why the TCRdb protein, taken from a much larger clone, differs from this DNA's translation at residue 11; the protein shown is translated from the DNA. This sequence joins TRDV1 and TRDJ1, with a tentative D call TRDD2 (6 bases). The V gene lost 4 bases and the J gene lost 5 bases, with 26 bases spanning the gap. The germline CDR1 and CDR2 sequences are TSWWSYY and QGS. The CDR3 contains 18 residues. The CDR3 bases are TGTGCTCTTGGGGCCCTTTCTCCTACACGGGTGATAGGAGATAAACTCATCTTT. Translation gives CALGALSPTRVIGDKLIF.

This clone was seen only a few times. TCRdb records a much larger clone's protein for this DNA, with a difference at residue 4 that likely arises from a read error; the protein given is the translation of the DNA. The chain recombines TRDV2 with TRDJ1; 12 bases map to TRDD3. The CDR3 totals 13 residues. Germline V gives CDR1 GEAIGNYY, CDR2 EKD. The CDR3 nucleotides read TGTGCCTGTTACACCTGGGGGATACGTAAACTCATCTTT. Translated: CACYTWGIRKLIF.

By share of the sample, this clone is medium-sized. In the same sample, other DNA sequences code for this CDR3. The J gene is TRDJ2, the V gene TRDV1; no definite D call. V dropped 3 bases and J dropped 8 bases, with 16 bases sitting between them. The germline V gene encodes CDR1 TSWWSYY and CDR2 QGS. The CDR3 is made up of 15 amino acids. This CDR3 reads CALGEGTPFSAQLFF. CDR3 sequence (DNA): TGTGCTCTTGGGGAGGGTACCCCATTCTCCGCACAACTCTTCTTT.

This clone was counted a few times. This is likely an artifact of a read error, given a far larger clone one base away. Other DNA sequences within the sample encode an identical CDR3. DNA of the CDR3: TGTGCCTGTGACACCCTCTCGGCTGGGGGACCTTACACCGATAAGCTCATCTTT. This encodes CACDTLSAGGPYTDKLIF. V usage is TRDV2 and J usage is TRDJ1; 8 bases line up with TRDD3. This CDR3 is 18 amino acids long. Germline CDR1 reads GEAIGNYY; CDR2 reads EKD.

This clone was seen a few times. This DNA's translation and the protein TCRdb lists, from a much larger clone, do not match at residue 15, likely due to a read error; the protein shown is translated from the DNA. CDR3 nucleotide sequence: TGTGCTCTTGGGGAACCCGGGGGATACGCAGCTTTGACAGCACGACTCTTCTTT. It yields the protein CALGEPGGYAALTARLFF. The chain has TRDV1 and TRDJ2; 10 bases match TRDD3. Germline V gene data show CDR1 as TSWWSYY and CDR2 as QGS. CDR3 length: 18 residues.

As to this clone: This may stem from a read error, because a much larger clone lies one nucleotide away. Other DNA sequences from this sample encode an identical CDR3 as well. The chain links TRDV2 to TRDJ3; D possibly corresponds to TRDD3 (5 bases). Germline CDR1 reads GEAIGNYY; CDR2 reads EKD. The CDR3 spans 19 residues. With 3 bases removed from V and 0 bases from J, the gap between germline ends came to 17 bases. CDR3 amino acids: CACDRVGGPSSWDTRQMFF. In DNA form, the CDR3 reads TGTGCCTGTGACCGGGTAGGGGGTCCGAGCTCCTGGGACACCCGACAGATGTTTTTC.

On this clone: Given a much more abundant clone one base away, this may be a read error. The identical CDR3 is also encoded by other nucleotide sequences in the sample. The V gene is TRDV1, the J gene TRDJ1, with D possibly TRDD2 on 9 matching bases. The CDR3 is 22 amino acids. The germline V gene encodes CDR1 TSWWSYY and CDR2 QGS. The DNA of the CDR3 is TGTGCTCTTGGGACCTACAAGGCCTTCCTACCCTATGGGGATACTAGCACCGATAAGCTCATCTTT. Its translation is CALGTYKAFLPYGDTSTDKLIF.

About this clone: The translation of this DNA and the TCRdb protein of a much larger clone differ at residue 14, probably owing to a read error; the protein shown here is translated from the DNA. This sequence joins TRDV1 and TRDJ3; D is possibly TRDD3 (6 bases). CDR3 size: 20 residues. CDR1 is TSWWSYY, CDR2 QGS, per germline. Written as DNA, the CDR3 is TGTGCTCTTGGGGAGGGCTTCCGTCTGGAACCCTCCTGGGGCACCCGACAGATGTTTTTC. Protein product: CALGEGFRLEPSWGTRQMFF.

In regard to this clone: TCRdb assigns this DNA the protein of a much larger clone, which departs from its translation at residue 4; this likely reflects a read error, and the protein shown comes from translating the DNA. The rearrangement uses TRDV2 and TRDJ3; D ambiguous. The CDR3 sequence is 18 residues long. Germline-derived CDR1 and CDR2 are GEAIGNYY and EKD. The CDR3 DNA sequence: TGTGCCTGTGGCACCGTTGCGGGAAGCTCCTGGGACACCCGACAGATGTTTTTC. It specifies CACGTVAGSSWDTRQMFF.

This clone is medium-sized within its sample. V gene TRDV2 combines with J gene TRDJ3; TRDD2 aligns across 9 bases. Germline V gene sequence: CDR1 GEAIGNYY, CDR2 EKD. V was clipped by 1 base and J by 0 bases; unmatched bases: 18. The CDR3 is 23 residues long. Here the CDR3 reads CACDTASFLRVTHSSWDTRQMFF. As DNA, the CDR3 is TGTGCCTGTGACACGGCCTCCTTCCTACGGGTTACGCACAGCTCCTGGGACACCCGACAGATGTTTTTC.

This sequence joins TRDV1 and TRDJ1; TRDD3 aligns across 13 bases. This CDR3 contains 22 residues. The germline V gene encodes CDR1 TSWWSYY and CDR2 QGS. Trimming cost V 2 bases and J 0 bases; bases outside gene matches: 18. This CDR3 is CALGENSLPHTGGYAYTDKLIF. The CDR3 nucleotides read TGTGCTCTTGGGGAAAACAGCTTGCCCCATACTGGGGGATACGCGTACACCGATAAACTCATCTTT.

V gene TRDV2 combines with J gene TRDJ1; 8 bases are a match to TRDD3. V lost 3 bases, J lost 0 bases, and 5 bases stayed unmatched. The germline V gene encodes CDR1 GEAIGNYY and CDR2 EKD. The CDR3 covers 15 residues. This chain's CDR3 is CACDGVLGDTDKLIF. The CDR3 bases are TGTGCCTGTGACGGGGTACTGGGGGACACCGATAAACTCATCTTT.

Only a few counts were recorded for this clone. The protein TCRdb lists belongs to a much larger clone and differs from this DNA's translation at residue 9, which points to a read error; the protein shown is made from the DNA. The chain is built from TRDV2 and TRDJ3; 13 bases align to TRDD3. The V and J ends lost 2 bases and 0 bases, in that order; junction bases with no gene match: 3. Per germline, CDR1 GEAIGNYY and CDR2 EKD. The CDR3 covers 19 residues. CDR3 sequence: CACDILGDTSSWDTRQMFF. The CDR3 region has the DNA TGTGCCTGTGACATACTGGGGGATACGAGCTCCTGGGACACCCGACAGATGTTTTTC.

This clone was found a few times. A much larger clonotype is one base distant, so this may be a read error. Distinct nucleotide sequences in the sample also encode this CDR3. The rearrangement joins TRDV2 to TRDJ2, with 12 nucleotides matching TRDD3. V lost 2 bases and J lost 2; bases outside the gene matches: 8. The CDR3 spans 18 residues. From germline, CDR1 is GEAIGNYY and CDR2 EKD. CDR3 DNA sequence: TGTGCCTGTGACAGGGTACTGGGGGATACCTCCTTGACAGCACAACTCTTCTTT. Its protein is CACDRVLGDTSLTAQLFF.

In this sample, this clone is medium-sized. The CDR3 loop is CACDPLGGSSWDTRQMFF. In DNA, the CDR3 is TGTGCCTGTGACCCTCTGGGGGGGAGCTCCTGGGACACCCGACAGATGTTTTTC. The rearrangement joins TRDV2 to TRDJ3; 7 nucleotides match TRDD3. Germline loops: CDR1 GEAIGNYY, CDR2 EKD. V dropped 3 bases and J dropped 0; count of bases not matched to a gene: 7. There are 18 residues in the CDR3.

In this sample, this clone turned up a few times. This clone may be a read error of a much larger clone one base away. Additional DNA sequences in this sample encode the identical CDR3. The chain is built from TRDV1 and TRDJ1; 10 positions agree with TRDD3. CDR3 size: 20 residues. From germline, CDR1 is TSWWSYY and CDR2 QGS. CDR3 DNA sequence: TGTGCTCTTGGGGAACTAACCCCTTCCATCGGTACTGGGGGATCCGACAAACTCATCTTT. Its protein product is CALGELTPSIGTGGSDKLIF.